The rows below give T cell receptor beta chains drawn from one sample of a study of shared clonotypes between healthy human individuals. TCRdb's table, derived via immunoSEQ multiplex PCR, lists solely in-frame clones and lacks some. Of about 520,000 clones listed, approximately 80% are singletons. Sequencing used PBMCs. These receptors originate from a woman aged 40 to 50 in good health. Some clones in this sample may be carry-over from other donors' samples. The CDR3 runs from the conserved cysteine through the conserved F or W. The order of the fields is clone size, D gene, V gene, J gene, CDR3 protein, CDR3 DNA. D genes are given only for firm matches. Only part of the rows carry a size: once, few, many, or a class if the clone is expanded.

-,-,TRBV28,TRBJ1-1,CASSYRVRSLWAFF,TGTGCCAGCAGCTACAGGGTAAGGAGCTTATGGGCTTTCTTT
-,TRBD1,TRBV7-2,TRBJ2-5,CASSLRQGAETQYF,TGTGCCAGCAGCTTAAGGCAGGGGGCAGAGACCCAGTACTTC
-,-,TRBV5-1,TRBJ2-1,CASSAGQSNEQFF,TGCGCCAGCAGCGCCGGACAGAGCAATGAGCAGTTCTTC
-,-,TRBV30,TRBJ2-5,CAWSVRTQYF,TGTGCCTGGAGTGTACGGACCCAGTACTTC
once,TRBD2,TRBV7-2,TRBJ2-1,CASSFNLAGGEQFF,TGTGCCAGCAGCTTTAATCTAGCGGGAGGTGAGCAGTTCTTC
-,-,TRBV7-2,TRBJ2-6,CASSQTRGRAGANVLTF,TGTGCCAGCAGCCAGACCCGGGGCAGGGCTGGGGCCAACGTCCTGACTTTC
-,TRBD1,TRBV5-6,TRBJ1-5,CASSLAQGGNQPQHF,TGTGCCAGCAGCTTGGCCCAGGGGGGGAATCAGCCCCAGCATTTT
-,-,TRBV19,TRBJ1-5,CASSATGGTQPQHF,TGTGCCAGTAGTGCGACAGGAGGTACTCAGCCCCAGCATTTT
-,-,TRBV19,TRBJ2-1,CASARLGSYNEQFF,TGTGCCAGTGCGCGACTAGGCTCCTACAATGAGCAGTTCTTC
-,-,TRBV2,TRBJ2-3,CASSKQDPSTDTQYF,TGTGCCAGCAGTAAACAGGACCCTAGCACAGATACGCAGTATTTT
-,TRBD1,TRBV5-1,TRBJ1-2,CASSWGTGSNYGYTF,TGCGCCAGCAGCTGGGGGACAGGGTCCAACTATGGCTACACCTTC
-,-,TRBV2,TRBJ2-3,CASSEVGSRSTDTQYF,TGTGCCAGCAGTGAAGTGGGTAGCAGAAGCACAGATACGCAGTATTTT
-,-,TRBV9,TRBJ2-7,CASSVGPGADEQYF,TGTGCCAGCAGCGTAGGCCCAGGGGCGGACGAGCAGTACTTC
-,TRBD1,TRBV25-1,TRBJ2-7,CASSESPGDRGSYEQYF,TGTGCCAGCAGTGAATCCCCCGGGGACAGGGGGTCCTACGAGCAGTACTTC
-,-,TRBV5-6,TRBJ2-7,CASSLGSGLLCEQCF,TGTGCCAGCAGCCTGGGGAGCGGCCTCCTCTGCGAGCAGTGCTTC
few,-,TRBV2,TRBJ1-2,CASSAQAYGYTF,TGTGCCAGCAGCGCCCAGGCCTATGGCTACACCTTC
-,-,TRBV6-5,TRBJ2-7,CASSRSGNYEQYF,TGTGCCAGCAGTCGTTCGGGAAACTACGAGCAGTACTTC
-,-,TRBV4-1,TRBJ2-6,CASSQDPRANVLTF,TGCGCCAGCAGCCAAGATCCGAGGGCCAACGTCCTGACTTTC
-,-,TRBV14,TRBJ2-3,CASSPDEYGTQYF,TGTGCCAGCAGCCCGGACGAATATGGTACGCAGTATTTT
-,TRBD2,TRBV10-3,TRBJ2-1,CAISGLAGSEVEQFF,TGTGCCATCAGTGGGCTAGCGGGATCCGAAGTTGAGCAGTTCTTC
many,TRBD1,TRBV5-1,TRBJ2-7,CASSPGQGAYEQYF,TGCGCCAGCAGCCCCGGACAGGGAGCCTACGAGCAGTACTTC
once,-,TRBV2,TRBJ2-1,CASRAPNVRARNEQFF,TGTGCCAGCAGGGCCCCGAACGTACGGGCTCGCAATGAGCAGTTCTTC
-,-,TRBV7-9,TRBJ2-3,CASSSGRGVSHQDTQYF,TGTGCCAGCAGCTCTGGACGCGGCGTTAGTCATCAAGATACGCAGTATTTT
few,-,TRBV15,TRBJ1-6,CATSRGQNNSPLHF,TGTGCCACCAGCAGAGGGCAGAATAATTCACCCCTCCACTTT
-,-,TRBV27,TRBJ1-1,CASSLSREGWRTEAFF,TGTGCCAGCAGTTTATCCCGGGAGGGTTGGCGCACTGAAGCTTTCTTT
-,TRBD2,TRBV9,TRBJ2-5,CASSVAGGDQYQETQYF,TGTGCCAGCAGCGTAGCTGGGGGGGACCAGTACCAAGAGACCCAGTACTTC
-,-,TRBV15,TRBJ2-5,CATSRDIETQYF,TGTGCCACCAGCAGAGATATCGAGACCCAGTACTTC
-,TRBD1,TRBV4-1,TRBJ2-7,CASSQQNRGSSSYEQYF,TGCGCCAGCAGCCAGCAGAACAGGGGGTCTAGCTCCTACGAGCAGTACTTC
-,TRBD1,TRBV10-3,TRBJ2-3,CAIGQGGTDTQYF,TGTGCCATAGGCCAGGGGGGCACAGATACGCAGTATTTT
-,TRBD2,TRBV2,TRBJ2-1,CASSDSGLAGPNEQFF,TGTGCCAGCAGTGATTCTGGACTAGCGGGGCCGAATGAGCAGTTCTTC
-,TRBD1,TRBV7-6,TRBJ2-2,CASRLQGVGGTGELFF,TGTGCCAGCAGGCTACAGGGGGTTGGTGGCACCGGGGAGCTGTTTTTT
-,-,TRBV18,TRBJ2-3,CASSTRTDTQYF,TGTGCCAGCTCCACCCGTACAGATACGCAGTATTTT
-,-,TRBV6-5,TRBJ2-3,CASSYSSFLSTDTQYF,TGTGCCAGCAGTTACAGTAGTTTCCTTAGCACAGATACGCAGTATTTT
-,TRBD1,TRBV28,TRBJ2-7,CASSLRGQIYEQYF,TGTGCCAGCAGTTTAAGGGGACAGATCTACGAGCAGTACTTC
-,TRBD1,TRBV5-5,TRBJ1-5,CASSLGTGSRQPQHF,TGTGCCAGCAGCTTGGGGACAGGGTCGCGTCAGCCCCAGCATTTT
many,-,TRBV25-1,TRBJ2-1,CASQDWGAYGEQFF,TGTGCCAGCCAGGACTGGGGGGCGTACGGTGAGCAGTTCTTC
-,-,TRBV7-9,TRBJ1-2,CASSLALGGGIRGYTF,TGTGCCAGCAGCTTAGCGCTCGGTGGAGGGATTCGTGGCTACACCTTC
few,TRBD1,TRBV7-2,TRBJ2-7,CASSLDRGAGEQYF,TGTGCCAGCAGCTTAGACAGGGGAGCCGGCGAGCAGTACTTC
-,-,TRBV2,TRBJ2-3,CASSEGDTQYF,TGTGCCAGCAGTGAAGGAGATACGCAGTATTTT
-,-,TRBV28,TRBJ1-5,CASSLALVRRLNQPQHF,TGTGCCAGCAGTTTAGCACTGGTGAGGAGACTCAATCAGCCCCAGCATTTT
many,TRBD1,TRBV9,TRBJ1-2,CASSAGTGRSYGYTF,TGTGCCAGCAGCGCCGGGACAGGGCGGTCCTATGGCTACACCTTC
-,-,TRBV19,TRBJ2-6,CASSILGAAGANVLTF,TGTGCCAGTAGTATTTTAGGCGCAGCCGGGGCCAACGTCCTGACTTTC
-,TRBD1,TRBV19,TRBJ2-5,CASSMDSPGTGGTETQYF,TGTGCCAGTAGTATGGACTCGCCCGGCACAGGGGGAACAGAGACCCAGTACTTC
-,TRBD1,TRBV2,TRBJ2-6,CASGQGYSGANVLTF,TGTGCCAGCGGACAGGGCTACTCTGGGGCCAACGTCCTGACTTTC
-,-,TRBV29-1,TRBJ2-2,CSVARVNTGELFF,TGCAGCGTTGCTCGTGTGAACACCGGGGAGCTGTTTTTT
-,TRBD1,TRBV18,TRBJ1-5,CASSEQGSNQPQHF,TGTGCCAGCTCAGAACAGGGGAGCAATCAGCCCCAGCATTTT
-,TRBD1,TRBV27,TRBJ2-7,CASGTGDTYEQYF,TGTGCCAGTGGGACAGGGGATACCTACGAGCAGTACTTC
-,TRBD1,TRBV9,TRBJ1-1,CASSPVGTAVAFF,TGTGCCAGCAGCCCCGTGGGGACAGCCGTAGCTTTCTTT
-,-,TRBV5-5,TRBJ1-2,CASSLPGRNYGYTF,TGTGCCAGCAGCCTACCGGGCAGGAACTATGGCTACACCTTC
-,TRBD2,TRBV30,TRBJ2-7,CAWSYGLAGYEQYF,TGTGCCTGGAGCTACGGACTAGCGGGTTACGAGCAGTACTTC
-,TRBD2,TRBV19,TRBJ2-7,CASSTTWTSGIYEQYF,TGTGCCAGTAGTACTACCTGGACTAGCGGGATCTACGAGCAGTACTTC
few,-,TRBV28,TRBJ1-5,CASTGPSNQPQHF,TGTGCCAGCACCGGCCCTAGCAATCAGCCCCAGCATTTT
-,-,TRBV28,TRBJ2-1,CASRDGNNEQFF,TGTGCCAGCCGGGACGGAAACAATGAGCAGTTCTTC
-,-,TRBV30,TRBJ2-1,CAWQRVASYNEQFF,TGTGCCTGGCAACGGGTAGCGTCCTACAATGAGCAGTTCTTC
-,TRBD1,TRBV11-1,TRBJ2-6,CASSFRGRGPVPGANVLTF,TGTGCCAGCAGCTTTAGGGGCAGGGGGCCCGTCCCTGGGGCCAACGTCCTGACTTTC
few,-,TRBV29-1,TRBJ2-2,CSASGGELFF,TGCAGCGCCAGTGGGGGGGAGCTGTTTTTT
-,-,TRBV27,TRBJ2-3,CASSLPGRARDTQYF,TGTGCCAGCAGTTTACCGGGCAGGGCTCGGGATACGCAGTATTTT